Given below is one T cell receptor beta chain in context. This record belongs to a study of blood T cell repertoires in COVID-19. Looking at the study overall: PBMCs, B-cell-depleted T cells, or T cells provided the cDNA or gDNA that made up the material.

Sequencing was performed with immunoSEQ multiplex PCR; in TCRdb, only in-frame clones are kept and a portion is missing. Of just under 150,000 clones listed, around 90% were seen once; the top ten hold around 0.91%. Sequencing input: peripheral blood. The TCR was taken from a woman aged 50 to 65 with acute or convalescent COVID-19.

This CDR3 is CASSLGPSRGEQFF. In DNA form, the CDR3 reads TGTGCCAGCAGCTTAGGCCCGAGCCGGGGGGAGCAGTTCTTC. The V call is TRBV13, the J call TRBJ2-1, with TRBD2 as a possible D gene (6 bases). Germline-derived CDR1 and CDR2 are PRHDT and FYEKMQ (reference sequence). V dropped 0 bases and J dropped 10 bases, with 13 bases sitting between them. This CDR3 contains 14 residues.